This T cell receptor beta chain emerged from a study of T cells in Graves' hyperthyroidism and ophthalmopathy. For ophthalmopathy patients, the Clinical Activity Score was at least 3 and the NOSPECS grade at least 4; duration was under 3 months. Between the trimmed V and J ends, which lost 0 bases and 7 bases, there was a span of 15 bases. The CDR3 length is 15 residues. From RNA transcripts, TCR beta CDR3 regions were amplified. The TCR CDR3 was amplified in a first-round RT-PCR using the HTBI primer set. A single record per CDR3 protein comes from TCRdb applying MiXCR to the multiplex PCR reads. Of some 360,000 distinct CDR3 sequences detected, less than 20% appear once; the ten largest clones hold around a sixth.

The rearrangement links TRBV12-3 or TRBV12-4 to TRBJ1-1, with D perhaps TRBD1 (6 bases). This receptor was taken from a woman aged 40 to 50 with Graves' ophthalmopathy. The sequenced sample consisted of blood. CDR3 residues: CASSLARGRGGEAFF. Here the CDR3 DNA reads TGTGCCAGCAGTTTAGCACGGGGGCGCGGAGGTGAAGCTTTCTTT.